This TCR beta chain was profiled in a study of OX40 agonist ivuxolimab in advanced cancers. Study context: With ivuxolimab, an agonistic anti-OX40 (CD134) antibody, patients were treated. People in dose escalation had one of these cancers: hepatocellular carcinoma, melanoma, renal cell or head and neck cancer.

This CDR3 contains 15 residues. The J segment lost 4 bases and the V segment lost 0 bases, leaving 6 bases of the junction unmatched. Germline CDR1 and CDR2: PRHDT and FYEKMQ (reference sequence). TCRdb's copy holds only in-frame clones and misses some; the assay was immunoSEQ multiplex PCR. The table shows tens of thousands of clones, with 90% to 95% occurring only once. The chain employs TRBV13 and TRBJ2-7, with 7 nucleotides matching TRBD1. The receptor was isolated from an adult with an advanced solid tumor such as melanoma, head and neck, liver or kidney cancer. The sequences come from CD4+ or CD8+ T cells sorted from blood, collected in a trial of the OX40 agonist ivuxolimab. The CDR3 DNA follows: TGTGCCAGCAGCTTAGGCCGTGGGGACAGATACGAGCAGTACTTC. It translates to CASSLGRGDRYEQYF.